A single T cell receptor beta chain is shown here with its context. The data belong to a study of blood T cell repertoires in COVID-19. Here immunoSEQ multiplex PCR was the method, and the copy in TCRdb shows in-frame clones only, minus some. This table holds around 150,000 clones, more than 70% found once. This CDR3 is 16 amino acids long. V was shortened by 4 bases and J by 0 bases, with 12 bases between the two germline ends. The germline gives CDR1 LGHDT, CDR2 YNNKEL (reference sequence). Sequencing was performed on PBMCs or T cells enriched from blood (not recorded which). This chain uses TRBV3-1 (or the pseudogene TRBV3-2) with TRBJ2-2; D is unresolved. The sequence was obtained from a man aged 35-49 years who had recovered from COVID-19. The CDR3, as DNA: TGTGCCAGCAGCCGGGCCAGTATTACGAACACCGGGGAGCTGTTTTTT. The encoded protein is CASSRASITNTGELFF.